This TCR beta chain comes out of a study of radiation and T cells in renal cell carcinoma. Treatment indicated: 15 Gy SBRT to primary tumor, nephrectomy 4 weeks later. Germline loops: CDR1 MNHNS, CDR2 SASEGT. Trimming took 3 bases from V and 12 from J; bases not matched to a gene: 7. The CDR3 runs 14 residues. The table came from immunoSEQ multiplex PCR; TCRdb's copy has only in-frame clones and leaves some out. The profile shows 4,700 or so clones, around 51% of them singletons. Regarding the study as a whole: Tumor samples were small regions of around 0.91 g. Dominant CDR3 motifs were more common in irradiated tumors than controls.

This clone was observed a handful of times. Its matching antigen is unknown. The rearrangement links TRBV6-1 to TRBJ2-1, with 11 bases aligning to TRBD2. Sequencing used tumor tissue, obtained from a patient whose treatment included radiotherapy and nephrectomy. The TCR originated in a man in his sixties with renal cell carcinoma. The CDR3 DNA is TGTGCCAGCAGTGAGACTAGCGGGACGAGATGGCAGTTCTTC. Translation gives CASSETSGTRWQFF.